The 24 T cell receptor beta chains below come from one sample, sequenced in a study of T cells in Graves' hyperthyroidism and ophthalmopathy. Amplification yielded TCR beta CDR3 regions, with RNA transcripts as the source. First-round RT-PCR of the TCR CDR3 relied on the HTBI primer set. TCRdb processed the multiplex PCR reads anew with MiXCR; each CDR3 protein has one entry. This table holds about 530,000 distinct CDR3 sequences, under 20% found once. The sequenced sample consisted of blood. These receptors came from a woman between 18 and 29 years old with Graves' ophthalmopathy.

This clonotype was recorded at least ten times. The chain employs TRBV7-9 and TRBJ1-1, with TRBD1 matching over 9 bases. The CDR3 contains 14 residues. After removal of 5 bases from V and 6 bases from J, the junction contained 7 bases not matched to a gene. The V gene's germline CDR1 is SEHNR and CDR2 FQNEAQ (reference sequence). DNA of the CDR3: TGTGCCAGCAGCCCGGACAGGGGCAGGTCTGAAGCTTTCTTT. Translation gives CASSPDRGRSEAFF.

This clonotype was detected ten times or more. V is TRBV6-1 and J is TRBJ2-5; D may match TRBD1 or TRBD2 (6 bases each). V dropped 6 bases and J dropped 0 bases, with 11 bases sitting between them. Germline V gene data show CDR1 as MNHNS and CDR2 as SASEGT. The CDR3 sequence is 14 residues long. CDR3 residues: CASSPGGYQETQYF. In DNA form, the CDR3 reads TGTGCCAGCAGCCCCGGGGGCTACCAAGAGACCCAGTACTTC.

This clonotype was detected only a few times. At one end the junction does not follow the germline gene, possibly because of a read error. The J gene is TRBJ2-5, the V gene TRBV7-7; D could derive from TRBD1 or TRBD2 (5 bases each). Per the germline V gene, CDR1 is SSHAT and CDR2 is FNYEAQ (reference sequence). The CDR3 runs 14 residues. The CDR3 nucleotides read TGTGCTAGCAGCACAGTCGGGGAAGGGGTGACCCAGTACTTC. It is translated as CASSTVGEGVTQYF.

With regard to this clonotype: A clone one base away is much larger, so this may be a read error. The chain uses TRBV27 and TRBJ1-1, with a tentative D call TRBD1 (6 bases). Germline CDR1 is MNHEY and CDR2 is SMNVEV (reference sequence). Trimming left V 6 bases short and J 3 bases short, with 11 bases between. The CDR3 is 13 amino acids. The CDR3 spells CASRKPGDTEAFF. The CDR3, as DNA: TGTGCCAGCAGGAAACCAGGGGACACTGAAGCTTTCTTT.

The J gene is TRBJ1-2, the V gene TRBV5-1, with 9 bases matching TRBD1. The CDR3 covers 17 residues. CDR1 is SGHRS, CDR2 YFSETQ, per germline. J was trimmed by 4 bases and V by 0 bases; bases with no gene match: 10. The CDR3 DNA is TGCGCCAGCAGCTTGGGACTGGGGGACAGGGTCGGCTATGGCTACACCTTC. It specifies CASSLGLGDRVGYGYTF.

In its sample, this clonotype was seen many times. The DNA of the CDR3 is TGCAGTGCTAGAGGATCCGGGGGATACTCCTACGAGCAGTACTTC. It translates to CSARGSGGYSYEQYF. The chain combines TRBV20-1 with TRBJ2-7, with D maybe TRBD2 (6 bases). CDR1 is DFQATT, CDR2 SNEGSKA, per germline (reference sequence). CDR3 length: 15 amino acids. The V gene lost 1 base and the J gene lost 0 bases, with 13 bases spanning the gap.

The count of this clonotype is one. The chain carries TRBV10-3 and TRBJ1-1, with 11 bases that match TRBD1. The V and J ends lost 5 bases and 3 bases, in that order; junction bases with no gene match: 5. Germline CDR1 reads ENHRY; CDR2 reads SYGVKD. This CDR3 is 15 amino acids long. DNA for the CDR3: TGTGCCATCAGTCCCCGGGACAGGGGGGACACTGAAGCTTTCTTT. The encoded protein is CAISPRDRGDTEAFF.

The chain combines TRBV6-1 with TRBJ1-5; a weak D match, TRBD1 (6 bases). Per the germline V gene, CDR1 is MNHNS and CDR2 is SASEGT. This CDR3 contains 16 residues. The V gene lost 2 bases and the J gene lost 6 bases, with 17 bases spanning the gap. CDR3 sequence: CASSEIQGPLGQPQHF. As DNA, the CDR3 is TGTGCCAGCAGTGAAATTCAGGGGCCCCTCGGTCAGCCCCAGCATTTT.

This clonotype was counted at least ten times. CDR3 nucleotides: TGTGCCAGCAGTTACGTTAGGGTGGCTGTGAACACTGAAGCTTTCTTT. It translates to CASSYVRVAVNTEAFF. The chain combines TRBV6-6 with TRBJ1-1; D call uncertain. Trimming removed 2 bases at V and 0 bases at J, with 13 bases between. This CDR3 contains 16 residues. Looked up from germline, CDR1 is MNHNY and CDR2 is SVGAGI (reference sequence).

This clonotype was detected ten times or more. The chain links TRBV6-1 to TRBJ2-7, with TRBD2 matching 9 bases. The CDR3 runs to 16 residues. Losses at the gene ends were 6 bases for V and 3 bases for J; bases not matched to a gene: 12. Per the germline V gene, CDR1 is MNHNS and CDR2 is SASEGT. This CDR3 is CASRTEGASGNYEQYF. CDR3 DNA: TGTGCCAGCAGAACTGAAGGGGCTAGCGGGAACTACGAGCAGTACTTC.

The chain joins TRBV28 to TRBJ1-5, with D perhaps TRBD1 (5 bases). The ends were cut back, 2 bases at V and 4 bases at J, with 15 bases in the middle. The germline gives CDR1 MDHEN, CDR2 SYDVKM. The CDR3 covers 16 residues. The CDR3 region is CASSLAREGVNQPQHF. CDR3 coding DNA: TGTGCCAGCAGTTTAGCCAGGGAGGGAGTGAATCAGCCCCAGCATTTT.

This chain links TRBV5-8 with TRBJ2-3, with D possibly matching TRBD2 (6 bases). The CDR3 is 16 residues long. V was cut by 4 bases and J by 4 bases, with 19 bases left in between. Germline loops: CDR1 SGHTS, CDR2 YDEGEE. The CDR3 coding sequence is TGTGCCAGCAGCCTCCTCATAGGTGGGGAGGCAGATACGCAGTATTTT. Amino acid sequence: CASSLLIGGEADTQYF.

In this sample, this clonotype turned up many times. The rearrangement joins TRBV7-3 to TRBJ2-3, with 7 nucleotides matching TRBD2. CDR3 size: 14 residues. Germline V gene sequence: CDR1 SGHTA, CDR2 FQGTGA. V lost 1 base, J lost 9 bases, and 7 bases stayed unmatched. CDR3 nucleotides: TGTGCCAGCAGCTTAAGCGGGGGATCGGGGACGCAGTATTTT. This encodes CASSLSGGSGTQYF.

The table lists this clonotype with a few counts. The chain links TRBV15 to TRBJ2-1, with D perhaps TRBD1 or TRBD2 (5 bases each). Germline V gene data show CDR1 as LNHNV and CDR2 as YYDKDF (reference sequence). V was clipped by 0 bases and J by 4 bases, with 10 bases between them. This CDR3 contains 15 residues. CDR3: CATSRDRDGYNEQFF. In DNA form, the CDR3 reads TGTGCCACCAGCAGAGACCGGGACGGATACAATGAGCAGTTCTTC.

This clonotype was seen at least ten times. This chain links TRBV3-1 with TRBJ2-1, with unresolved D. This CDR3 region has 13 residues. V was clipped by 2 bases and J by 6 bases, with 8 bases between them. Per germline, CDR1 LGHDT and CDR2 YNNKEL (reference sequence). This chain's CDR3 is CASSQQVLNEQFF. Written as DNA, the CDR3 is TGTGCCAGCAGCCAACAAGTTCTCAATGAGCAGTTCTTC.

This clonotype appeared many times. This chain joins TRBV6-5 and TRBJ1-4; maybe TRBD1 (5 bases). The CDR3 runs to 14 residues. The germline CDR1 and CDR2 sequences are MNHEY and SVGAGI. V gave up 4 bases and J gave up 8 bases, with 14 bases separating them. CDR3 nucleotide sequence: TGTGCCAGCAGTTCCCTCCCGGGACGGGAAAAACTGTTTTTT. Amino acids: CASSSLPGREKLFF.

The sample holds many counts of this clonotype. The rearrangement joins TRBV18 to TRBJ1-1; no definite D call. Between the trimmed V and J ends, which lost 2 bases and 4 bases, there was a span of 11 bases. Germline V gives CDR1 KGHSH, CDR2 LQKENI. The CDR3 covers 14 residues. CDR3 coding DNA: TGTGCCAGCTCACCAATCAGTGGTGGCACTGAAGCTTTCTTT. This sequence encodes CASSPISGGTEAFF.

At least ten counts were recorded for this clonotype. The DNA of the CDR3 is TGTGCCAGCAGACTCAGAACTAGCACAGATACGCAGTATTTT. It encodes CASRLRTSTDTQYF. The chain couples TRBV12-3 or TRBV12-4 to TRBJ2-3; D is uncertain. The V and J ends lost 6 bases and 0 bases respectively, with 10 bases between them. The CDR3 consists of 14 residues.

This clonotype was counted many times. The chain is built from TRBV11-1 and TRBJ2-7; D is unresolved. Germline assignment: CDR1 SGHAT and CDR2 FQDESV (reference sequence). Trimming shortened V by 3 bases and J by 0 bases, and 15 bases separated the two germline ends. This CDR3 comprises 16 residues. In DNA, the CDR3 is TGTGCCAGCAGCTTCCCGAAACAGTCTAGCTCCTACGAGCAGTACTTC. Amino acids: CASSFPKQSSSYEQYF.

The chain carries TRBV6-1 and TRBJ2-4; D is unclear. With 5 bases removed from V and 8 bases from J, the gap between germline ends came to 13 bases. The CDR3 has 13 residues. The germline CDR1 and CDR2 sequences are MNHNS and SASEGT. DNA for the CDR3: TGTGCCAGCAGTTATACAGCCCGAGACATTCAGTACTTC. It specifies CASSYTARDIQYF.

This clonotype was observed many times. The chain recombines TRBV6-1 with TRBJ2-3, with D possibly being TRBD1 (6 bases). Germline CDR1 reads MNHNS; CDR2 reads SASEGT. The CDR3 runs to 15 residues. The V gene lost 7 bases and the J gene lost 7 bases, with 21 bases spanning the gap. CDR3 in DNA: TGTGCCAGCACGACCCCAGGACAGTCGGTTTATACGCAGTATTTT. Amino acid sequence: CASTTPGQSVYTQYF.

This clonotype appeared a few times. The chain carries TRBV19 and TRBJ2-1; no firm D call. The CDR3 is made up of 13 amino acids. Per the germline V gene, CDR1 is LNHDA and CDR2 is SQIVND (reference sequence). Between the trimmed V and J ends, which lost 6 bases and 5 bases, there was a span of 11 bases. The CDR3 region has the DNA TGTGCCAGTAGCAACGGGCCCAACAATGAGCAGTTCTTC. It is translated as CASSNGPNNEQFF.

A single count supports this clonotype. This sequence joins TRBV9 and TRBJ1-2; D might be TRBD1 (6 bases). The V gene's germline CDR1 is SGDLS and CDR2 YYNGEE. This CDR3 region has 15 residues. Trimming took off 3 bases at V and 10 bases at J, with 22 bases between the two ends. The CDR3 DNA follows: TGTGCCAGCAGCGATAGTCAGGGGACCTTAGGCTTCTACACCTTC. Translated: CASSDSQGTLGFYTF.

This clonotype was detected a few times. The rearrangement uses TRBV2 and TRBJ2-1; 8 bases match TRBD1. CDR1 is SNHLY, CDR2 FYNNEI, per germline. V was pared by 6 bases and J by 0 bases, with 4 bases of the junction left unmatched. The CDR3 sequence is 15 residues long. CDR3 sequence: CASRDGQGSYNEQFF. DNA for the CDR3: TGTGCCAGCAGGGACGGACAGGGCTCCTACAATGAGCAGTTCTTC. The whole variable domain, remainder taken from reference TRBV2 and TRBJ2-1, is EPEVTQTPSHQVTQMGQEVILRCVPISNHLYFYWYRQILGQKVEFLVSFYNNEISEKSEIFDDQFSVERPDGSNFTLKIRSTKLEDSAMYFCASRDGQGSYNEQFFGPGTRLTVL.